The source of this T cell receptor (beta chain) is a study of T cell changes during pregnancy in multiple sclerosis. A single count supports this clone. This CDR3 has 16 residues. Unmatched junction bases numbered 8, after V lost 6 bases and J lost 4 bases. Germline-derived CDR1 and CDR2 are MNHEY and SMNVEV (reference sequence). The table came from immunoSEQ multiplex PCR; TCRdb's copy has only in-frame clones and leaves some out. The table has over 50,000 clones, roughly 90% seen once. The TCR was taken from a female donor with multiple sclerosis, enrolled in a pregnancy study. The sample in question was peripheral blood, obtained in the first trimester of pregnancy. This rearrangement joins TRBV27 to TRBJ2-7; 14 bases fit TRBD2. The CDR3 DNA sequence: TGTGCCAGCAGCTCAGGACTAGCGGGAGGCCGGTACGAGCAGTACTTC. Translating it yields CASSSGLAGGRYEQYF.